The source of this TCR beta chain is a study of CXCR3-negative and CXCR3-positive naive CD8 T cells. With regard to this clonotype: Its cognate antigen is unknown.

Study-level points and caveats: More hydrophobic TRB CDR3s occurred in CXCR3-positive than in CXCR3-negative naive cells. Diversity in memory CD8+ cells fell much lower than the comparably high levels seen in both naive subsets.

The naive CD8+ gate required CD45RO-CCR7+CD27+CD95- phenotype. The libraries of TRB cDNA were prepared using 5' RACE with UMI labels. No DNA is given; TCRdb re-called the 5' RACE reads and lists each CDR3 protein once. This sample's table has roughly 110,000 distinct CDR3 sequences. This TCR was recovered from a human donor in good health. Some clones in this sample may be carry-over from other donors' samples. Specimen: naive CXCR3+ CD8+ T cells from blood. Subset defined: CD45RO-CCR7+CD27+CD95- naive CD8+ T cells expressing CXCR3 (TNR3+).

The CDR3 loop reads CASRILSSYGYTF. The chain couples TRBV13 to TRBJ1-2. This CDR3 contains 13 residues. CDR1 is PRHDT, CDR2 FYEKMQ, per germline (reference sequence).